One and the same sample provided the 22 T cell receptor beta chains below, sequenced in a study of blood T cell repertoires in COVID-19. Here immunoSEQ multiplex PCR was the method, and the copy in TCRdb shows in-frame clones only, minus some. The top ten clones hold about 8.4% of a sample with 150,000 or so clones, roughly 76% of them seen once. Material for sequencing was peripheral blood. Receptors were obtained from a woman aged 50 to 60 with active or convalescent COVID-19.

The V gene is TRBV19, the J gene TRBJ1-6, with 8 nucleotides matching TRBD1. With V trimmed by 3 bases and J by 5 bases, 0 bases remained unmatched. The CDR3 contains 14 residues. In germline, CDR1 is LNHDA, CDR2 SQIVND (reference sequence). In DNA, the CDR3 is TGTGCCAGTAGTATGACAGGGGATAATTCACCCCTCCACTTT. It yields the protein CASSMTGDNSPLHF.

This clone was seen more than once but under ten times. This chain links TRBV4-1 with TRBJ2-7, with TRBD1 matching over 8 bases. The CDR3 is 17 residues long. The germline CDR1 and CDR2 sequences are MGHRA and YSYEKL. Unmatched junction bases numbered 11, after V lost 2 bases and J lost 2 bases. This chain's CDR3 is CASSQPDPGQGAYEQYF. As DNA, the CDR3 is TGCGCCAGCAGCCAACCAGATCCTGGACAGGGAGCCTACGAGCAGTACTTC.

The chain has TRBV18 and TRBJ1-4; D gene unclear. The ends were cut back, 6 bases at V and 0 bases at J, with 17 bases in the middle. The CDR3 has 17 residues. Germline CDR1 reads KGHSH; CDR2 reads LQKENI. The CDR3 reads CASSRNPGSTTNEKLFF. DNA for the CDR3: TGTGCCAGCTCCCGAAATCCCGGGAGCACAACTAATGAAAAACTGTTTTTT. The full variable domain, completed using reference TRBV18 and TRBJ1-4, is NAGVMQNPRHLVRRRGQEARLRCSPMKGHSHVYWYRQLPEEGLKFMVYLQKENIIDESGMPKERFSAEFPKEGPSILRIQQVVRGDSAAYFCASSRNPGSTTNEKLFFGSGTQLSVL.

The CDR3 DNA sequence: TGTGCCAGCAAGGGTTCACAGGGCACCGGGGAGCTGTTTTTT. Amino acid sequence: CASKGSQGTGELFF. The chain is built from TRBV2 and TRBJ2-2; TRBD1 might be the D (6 bases). V was pared by 7 bases and J by 4 bases, with 13 bases between. The V gene's germline CDR1 is SNHLY and CDR2 FYNNEI. CDR3 length: 14 residues.

V and J are TRBV11-3 and TRBJ2-3; possible D gene TRBD2, 5 bases. V lost 1 base and J 1 base, leaving 9 bases between the germline ends. From germline, CDR1 is SGHNT and CDR2 YENEEA. The CDR3 runs 15 residues. CDR3: CASSLGGQRTDTQYF. The CDR3, as DNA: TGTGCCAGCAGCTTAGGAGGGCAACGCACAGATACGCAGTATTTT.

The chain uses TRBV19 and TRBJ2-1; the D gene is possibly TRBD1 (5 bases). Germline CDR1 is LNHDA and CDR2 is SQIVND (reference sequence). This CDR3 is built from 14 residues. V dropped 10 bases and J dropped 0 bases, with 13 bases sitting between them. The CDR3 spells CATRTSSSYNEQFF. DNA for the CDR3: TGTGCCACCCGGACATCCTCCTCCTACAATGAGCAGTTCTTC.

This clone was observed a handful of times. The V gene is TRBV7-2, the J gene TRBJ2-7; 9 nucleotides line up with TRBD2. CDR1 is SGHTA, CDR2 FQGNSA, per germline. The CDR3 is 18 residues long. The V segment lost 5 bases and the J segment 2 bases; nucleotides outside the gene matches: 16. CDR3 in amino acids: CASSTSVGRGGAPYEQYF. Here the CDR3 DNA reads TGTGCCAGCAGCACCTCAGTCGGGCGGGGGGGGGCCCCCTACGAGCAGTACTTC.

The chain employs TRBV7-2 and TRBJ1-3, with D possibly being TRBD1 (5 bases). V dropped 1 base and J dropped 2 bases, with 9 bases sitting between them. Germline lookup yields CDR1 SGHTA and CDR2 FQGNSA. The CDR3 sequence is 15 residues long. CDR3 loop: CASSLGPGAGNTIYF. The CDR3 DNA follows: TGTGCCAGCAGCTTAGGACCGGGGGCTGGAAACACCATATATTTT.

V gene TRBV3-1 (or the pseudogene TRBV3-2) combines with J gene TRBJ2-2, with 10 bases fitting TRBD2. V was pared by 5 bases and J by 3 bases, with 9 bases of the junction left unmatched. The CDR3 consists of 17 residues. Germline values: CDR1 LGHDT, CDR2 YNNKEL (reference sequence). CDR3 DNA sequence: TGTGCCAGCAGCTCTCGGAGCACTAGCGGGGACACCGGGGAGCTGTTTTTT. It is translated as CASSSRSTSGDTGELFF.

This clone is a singleton in its sample. The CDR3 bases are TGCAGCGCATCGGACAGGTCGAACACTGAAGCTTTCTTT. It yields the protein CSASDRSNTEAFF. The chain recombines TRBV29-1 with TRBJ1-1; TRBD1 matches 7 bases. V dropped 7 bases and J dropped 1; count of bases not matched to a gene: 6. This CDR3 region has 13 residues. The germline V gene encodes CDR1 SQVTM and CDR2 ANQGSEA.

This clone was recorded a few times. The chain recombines TRBV7-2 with TRBJ1-3, with 7 positions matching TRBD1. The junction had 11 bases not matched to a gene; V was cut back by 5 bases and J by 4 bases. This CDR3 has 16 amino acids. Germline values: CDR1 SGHTA, CDR2 FQGNSA. CDR3 protein: CASSPYGGTEGNTIYF. DNA of the CDR3: TGTGCCAGCAGCCCTTATGGTGGGACAGAAGGAAACACCATATATTTT.

The J gene is TRBJ2-7, the V gene TRBV5-4; D might be TRBD2 (6 bases). The V gene's germline CDR1 is SGHNT and CDR2 YYREEE (reference sequence). The CDR3 loop spans 15 amino acids. V dropped 2 bases and J dropped 0 bases, with 12 bases sitting between them. CDR3 bases: TGTGCCAGCAGCTTAGGGACTCCGAGCTCCTACGAGCAGTACTTC. Amino acids: CASSLGTPSSYEQYF.

This clone was picked up many times. This sequence joins TRBV2 and TRBJ2-7, with TRBD1 matching over 8 bases. From germline, CDR1 is SNHLY and CDR2 FYNNEI. J lost 5 bases, V lost 6 bases, and 9 bases had no gene match. The CDR3 is 14 residues long. The CDR3 coding sequence is TGTGCCAGCAGCGTTATGACAGGGGCCCACGAGCAGTACTTC. Protein sequence: CASSVMTGAHEQYF. The full variable domain, with the rest looked up from reference TRBV2 and TRBJ2-7, is EPEVTQTPSHQVTQMGQEVILRCVPISNHLYFYWYRQILGQKVEFLVSFYNNEISEKSEIFDDQFSVERPDGSNFTLKIRSTKLEDSAMYFCASSVMTGAHEQYFGPGTRLTVT.

The chain carries TRBV19 and TRBJ1-6; D perhaps matches TRBD1 (6 bases). CDR3 size: 15 residues. V was cut by 4 bases and J by 10 bases, with 17 bases left in between. Germline V gene lookup returns CDR1 LNHDA and CDR2 SQIVND (reference sequence). CDR3 sequence reads: CASSTQGQGNSPLHF. In DNA form, the CDR3 reads TGTGCCAGTAGTACCCAGGGGCAGGGTAACTCACCCCTCCACTTT.

This clone was seen just once. The chain couples TRBV7-8 to TRBJ2-5; a weak D match, TRBD1 (6 bases). Germline CDR1 and CDR2: SGHVS and FQNEAQ. Trimming pared 0 bases from V and 1 base from J, leaving 6 bases between. The CDR3 has 14 amino acids. The CDR3 loop is CASSLAGGQETQYF. The CDR3 nucleotides read TGTGCCAGCAGCTTAGCAGGGGGCCAAGAGACCCAGTACTTC.

The V and J genes are TRBV13 and TRBJ2-1; 12 nucleotides match TRBD2. The junction had 9 bases not matched to a gene; V was cut back by 0 bases and J by 9 bases. This CDR3 comprises 17 residues. Per the germline V gene, CDR1 is PRHDT and CDR2 is FYEKMQ (reference sequence). This CDR3 is CASSLGRGTSGLSEQFF. Written as DNA, the CDR3 is TGTGCCAGCAGCTTAGGCCGGGGGACTAGCGGGCTAAGTGAGCAGTTCTTC.

The chain combines TRBV18 with TRBJ2-3; possibly TRBD2 for D (6 bases). CDR1 is KGHSH, CDR2 LQKENI, per germline. V was cut by 4 bases and J by 0 bases, with 11 bases left in between. The CDR3 contains 15 residues. This CDR3 is CASSQGLDSTDTQYF. The CDR3 DNA is TGTGCCAGCTCACAGGGACTTGATAGCACAGATACGCAGTATTTT.

The chain recombines TRBV5-4 with TRBJ2-1, with 13 bases fitting TRBD2. Germline CDR1 is SGHNT and CDR2 is YYREEE (reference sequence). The ends lost 0 bases at V and 15 bases at J; junction bases unmatched: 15. This CDR3 region has 17 residues. The CDR3 DNA reads TGTGCCAGCAGCTTGGGGACTAGCGGGAGAGGGGCTGGGGTGCGGTTCTTC. It codes for CASSLGTSGRGAGVRFF.

The V gene is TRBV29-1, the J gene TRBJ1-1, with a tentative D call TRBD1 (6 bases). Germline CDR1 and CDR2: SQVTM and ANQGSEA. Trimming removed 0 bases at V and 6 bases at J, with 14 bases between. The CDR3 spans 14 residues. DNA of the CDR3: TGCAGCGTTGAAGATACAGGGTGGGATTCTGAAGCTTTCTTT. Its protein product is CSVEDTGWDSEAFF.

V gene TRBV2 combines with J gene TRBJ1-5; 9 bases map to TRBD1. This CDR3 is built from 14 residues. Per germline, CDR1 SNHLY and CDR2 FYNNEI. V lost 6 bases to trimming and J lost 6 bases; unmatched junction nucleotides: 6. The DNA of the CDR3 is TGTGCCAGCAGAGAACAGGGGGCCGGTCAGCCCCAGCATTTT. Its translation: CASREQGAGQPQHF. The full variable domain, completed using reference TRBV2 and TRBJ1-5, is EPEVTQTPSHQVTQMGQEVILRCVPISNHLYFYWYRQILGQKVEFLVSFYNNEISEKSEIFDDQFSVERPDGSNFTLKIRSTKLEDSAMYFCASREQGAGQPQHFGDGTRLSIL.

There are a few counts of this clone. This chain connects TRBV5-6 to TRBJ2-1; tentatively, D is TRBD1 (6 bases). The V end was cut by 2 bases, the J end by 3 bases, with 12 bases between. This CDR3 region has 15 residues. CDR1 SGHDT and CDR2 YYEEEE come from the germline V gene. The CDR3: CASSFGDTDYNEQFF. The CDR3 DNA follows: TGTGCCAGCAGCTTTGGGGACACCGACTACAATGAGCAGTTCTTC.

The chain couples TRBV3-1 (or the pseudogene TRBV3-2) to TRBJ1-1; 10 bases align to TRBD1. The CDR3 is 15 residues long. V shed 2 bases and J 8 bases; nucleotides not matched to a gene: 8. CDR1 is LGHDT, CDR2 YNNKEL, per germline (reference sequence). CDR3 DNA sequence: TGTGCCAGCAGCCAACGGGACAGGGGAAAGGGGGAAGCTTTCTTT. This gives the protein CASSQRDRGKGEAFF.